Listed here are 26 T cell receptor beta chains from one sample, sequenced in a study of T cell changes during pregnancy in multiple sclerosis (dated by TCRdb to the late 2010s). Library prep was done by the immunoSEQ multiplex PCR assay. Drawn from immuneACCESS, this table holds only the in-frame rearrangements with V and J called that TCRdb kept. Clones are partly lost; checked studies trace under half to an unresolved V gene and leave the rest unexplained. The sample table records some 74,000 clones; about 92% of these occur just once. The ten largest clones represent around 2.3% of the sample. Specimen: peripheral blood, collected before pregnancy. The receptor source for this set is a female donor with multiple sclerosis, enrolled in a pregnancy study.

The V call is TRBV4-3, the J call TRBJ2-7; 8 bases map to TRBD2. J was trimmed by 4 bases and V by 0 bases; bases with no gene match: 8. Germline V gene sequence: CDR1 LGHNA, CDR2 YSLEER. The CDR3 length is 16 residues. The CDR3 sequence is CASSQDYAGGLYEQYF. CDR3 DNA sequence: TGCGCCAGCAGCCAAGACTACGCGGGAGGTCTATACGAGCAGTACTTC.

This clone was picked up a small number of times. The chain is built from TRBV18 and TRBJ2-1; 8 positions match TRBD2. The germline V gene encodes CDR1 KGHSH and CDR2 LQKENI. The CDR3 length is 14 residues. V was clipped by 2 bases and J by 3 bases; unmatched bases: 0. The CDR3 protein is CASSPTSGYNEQFF. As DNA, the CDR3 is TGTGCCAGCTCACCAACTAGCGGCTACAATGAGCAGTTCTTC.

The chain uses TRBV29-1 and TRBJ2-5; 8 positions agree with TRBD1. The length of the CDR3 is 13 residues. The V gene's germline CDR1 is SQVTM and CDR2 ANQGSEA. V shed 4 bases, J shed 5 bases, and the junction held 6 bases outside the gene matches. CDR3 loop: CSVGDRGVETQYF. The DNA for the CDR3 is TGCAGCGTTGGCGACAGGGGAGTGGAGACCCAGTACTTC.

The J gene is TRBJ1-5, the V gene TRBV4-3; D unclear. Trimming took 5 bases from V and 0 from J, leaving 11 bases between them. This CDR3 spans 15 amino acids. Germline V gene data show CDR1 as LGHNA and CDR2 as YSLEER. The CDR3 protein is CASSLYRDSNQPQHF. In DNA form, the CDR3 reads TGCGCCAGCAGCTTATACAGAGATAGCAATCAGCCCCAGCATTTT.

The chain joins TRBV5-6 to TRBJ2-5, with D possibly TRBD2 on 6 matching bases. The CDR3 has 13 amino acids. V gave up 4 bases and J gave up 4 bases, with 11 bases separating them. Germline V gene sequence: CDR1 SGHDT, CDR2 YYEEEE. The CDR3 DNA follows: TGTGCCAGCAGCCCCTTGGAGGGAGAGACCCAGTACTTC. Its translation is CASSPLEGETQYF.

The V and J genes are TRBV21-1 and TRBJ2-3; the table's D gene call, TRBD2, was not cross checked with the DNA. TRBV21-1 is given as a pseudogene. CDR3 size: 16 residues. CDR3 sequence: CASSKTGGSGSDTQYF. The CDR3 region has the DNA TGTGCCAGCAGCAAAACCGGCGGGAGTGGGTCAGATACGCAGTATTTT.

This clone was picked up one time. The CDR3 nucleotides read TGTGCCAGCAGCATCTGCCCCGGGACAGCTACTAGCAATCAGCCCCAGCATTTT. As protein: CASSICPGTATSNQPQHF. The gene calls are TRBV21-1 and TRBJ1-5; TRBD1 is taken as the D call from the table, unchecked against the DNA. TRBV21-1 is reported as a pseudogene. The CDR3 extends over 18 amino acids.

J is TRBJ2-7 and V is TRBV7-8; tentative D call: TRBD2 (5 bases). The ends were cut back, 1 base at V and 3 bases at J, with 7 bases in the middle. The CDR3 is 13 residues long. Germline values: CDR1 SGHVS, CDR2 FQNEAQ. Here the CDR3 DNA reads TGTGCCAGCAGCTTAGGTCGGGGCTACGAGCAGTACTTC. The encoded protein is CASSLGRGYEQYF.

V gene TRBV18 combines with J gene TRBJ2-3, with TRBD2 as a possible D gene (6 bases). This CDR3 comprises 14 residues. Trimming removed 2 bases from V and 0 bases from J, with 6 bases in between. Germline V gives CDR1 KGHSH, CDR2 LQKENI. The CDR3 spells CASSPGTSTDTQYF. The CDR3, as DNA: TGTGCCAGCTCACCAGGGACTAGCACAGATACGCAGTATTTT.

CDR3 sequence reads: CASSTTKDSRGYTF. The CDR3 coding sequence is TGTGCCAGCTCAACCACGAAGGACAGCCGAGGCTACACCTTC. The chain joins TRBV18 to TRBJ1-2, with a tentative D call TRBD1 (6 bases). Germline V lookup: CDR1 KGHSH, CDR2 LQKENI. The CDR3 length is 14 residues. V was shortened by 5 bases and J by 8 bases, with 18 bases between the two germline ends.

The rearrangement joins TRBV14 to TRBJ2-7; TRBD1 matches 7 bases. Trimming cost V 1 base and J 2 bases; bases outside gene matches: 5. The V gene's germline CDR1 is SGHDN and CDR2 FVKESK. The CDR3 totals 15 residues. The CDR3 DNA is TGTGCCAGCAGCCAAGGGTGGGACAGCCCCTACGAGCAGTACTTC. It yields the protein CASSQGWDSPYEQYF.

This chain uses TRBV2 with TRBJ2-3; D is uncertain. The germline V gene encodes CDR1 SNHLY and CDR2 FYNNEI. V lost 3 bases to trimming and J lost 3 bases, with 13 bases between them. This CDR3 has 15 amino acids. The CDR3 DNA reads TGTGCCAGCAGTGATATAGCTAGTAGAACAGATACGCAGTATTTT. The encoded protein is CASSDIASRTDTQYF.

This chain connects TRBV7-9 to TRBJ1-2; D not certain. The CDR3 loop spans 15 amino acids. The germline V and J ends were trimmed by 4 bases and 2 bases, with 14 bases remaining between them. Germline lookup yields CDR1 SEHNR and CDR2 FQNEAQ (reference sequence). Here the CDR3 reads CASSSSGVGNYGYTF. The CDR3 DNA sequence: TGTGCCAGCAGCTCAAGCGGGGTCGGAAACTATGGCTACACCTTC.

CDR3 residues: CTSSQPVSNQPQHF. The DNA for the CDR3 is TGCACCAGCAGCCAACCGGTGAGCAATCAGCCCCAGCATTTT. The V gene is TRBV1, the J gene TRBJ1-5. TRBV1 is classified as a pseudogene. The CDR3 runs to 14 residues.

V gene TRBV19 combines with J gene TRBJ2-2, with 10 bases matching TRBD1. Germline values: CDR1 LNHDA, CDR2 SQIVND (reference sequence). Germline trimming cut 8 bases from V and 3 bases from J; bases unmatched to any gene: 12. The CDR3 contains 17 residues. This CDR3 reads CASRRRDRGADTGELFF. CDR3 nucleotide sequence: TGTGCCAGTCGACGGCGGGACAGGGGTGCGGACACCGGGGAGCTGTTTTTT.

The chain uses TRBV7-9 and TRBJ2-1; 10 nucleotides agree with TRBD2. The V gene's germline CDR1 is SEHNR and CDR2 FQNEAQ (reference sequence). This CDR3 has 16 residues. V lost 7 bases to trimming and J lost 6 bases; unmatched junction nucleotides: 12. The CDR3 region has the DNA TGTGCCAGCACCCACCCCCTAGCGGGAGTCGGCAATGAGCAGTTCTTC. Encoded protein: CASTHPLAGVGNEQFF.

In nucleotides, the CDR3 is TGTGCCAGTAGTCGGTCCCGGGACAGGGGGTTCGGCTACACCTTC. Translated, it gives CASSRSRDRGFGYTF. This chain connects TRBV19 to TRBJ1-2; 11 nucleotides match TRBD1. The CDR3 totals 15 residues. The germline V gene has CDR1 LNHDA and CDR2 SQIVND (reference sequence). With V trimmed by 5 bases and J by 8 bases, 10 bases remained unmatched.

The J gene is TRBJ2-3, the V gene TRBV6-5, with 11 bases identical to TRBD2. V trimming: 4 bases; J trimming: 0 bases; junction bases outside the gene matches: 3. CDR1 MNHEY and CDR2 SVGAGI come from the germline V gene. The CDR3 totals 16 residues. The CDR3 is CASSSRLAGSTDTQYF. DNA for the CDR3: TGTGCCAGCAGTTCGCGACTAGCGGGGAGCACAGATACGCAGTATTTT.

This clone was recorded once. The CDR3, as DNA: TGTGCCAGCAGTGAGGAAGCGGGAGGCCTGGGAGAGCAGTTCTTC. Translating it yields CASSEEAGGLGEQFF. The chain is built from TRBV6-1 and TRBJ2-1; 9 positions agree with TRBD2. The length of the CDR3 is 15 residues. Germline V gene lookup returns CDR1 MNHNS and CDR2 SASEGT. V lost 3 bases to trimming and J lost 10 bases; unmatched junction nucleotides: 10.

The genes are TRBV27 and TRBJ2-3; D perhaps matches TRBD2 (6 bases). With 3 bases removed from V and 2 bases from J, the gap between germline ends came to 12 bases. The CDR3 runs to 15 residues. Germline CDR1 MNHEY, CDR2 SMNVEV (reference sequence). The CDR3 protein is CASSFRRDHTDTQYF. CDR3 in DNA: TGTGCCAGCAGTTTCAGGCGGGACCACACAGATACGCAGTATTTT.

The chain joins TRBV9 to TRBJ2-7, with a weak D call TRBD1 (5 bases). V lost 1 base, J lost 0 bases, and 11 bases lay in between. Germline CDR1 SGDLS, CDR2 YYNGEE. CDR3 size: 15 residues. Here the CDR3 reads CASSVTPGFSYEQYF. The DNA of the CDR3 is TGTGCCAGCAGCGTAACGCCAGGGTTCTCCTACGAGCAGTACTTC.

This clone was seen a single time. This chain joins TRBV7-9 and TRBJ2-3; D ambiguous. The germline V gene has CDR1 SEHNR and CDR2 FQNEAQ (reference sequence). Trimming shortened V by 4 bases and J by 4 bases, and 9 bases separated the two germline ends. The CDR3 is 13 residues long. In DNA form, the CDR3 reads TGTGCCAGCAGCTCCCTCCTAGCAGATACGCAGTATTTT. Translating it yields CASSSLLADTQYF.

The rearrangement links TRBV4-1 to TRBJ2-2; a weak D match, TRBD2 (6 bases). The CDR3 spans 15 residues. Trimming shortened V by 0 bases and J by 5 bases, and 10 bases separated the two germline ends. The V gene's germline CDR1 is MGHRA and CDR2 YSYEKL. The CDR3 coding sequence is TGCGCCAGCAGCCAAGAGGGAGGAACTACCGGGGAGCTGTTTTTT. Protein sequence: CASSQEGGTTGELFF.

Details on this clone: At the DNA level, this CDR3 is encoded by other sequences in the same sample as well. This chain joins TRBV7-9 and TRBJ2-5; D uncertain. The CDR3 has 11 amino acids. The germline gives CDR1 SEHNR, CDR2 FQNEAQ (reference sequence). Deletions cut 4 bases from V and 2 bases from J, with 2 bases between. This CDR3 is CASSSQETQYF. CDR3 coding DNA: TGTGCCAGCAGCTCACAAGAGACCCAGTACTTC. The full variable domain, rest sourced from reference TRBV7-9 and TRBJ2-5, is DTGVSQNPRHKITKRGQNVTFRCDPISEHNRLYWYRQTLGQGPEFLTYFQNEAQLEKSRLLSDRFSAERPKGSFSTLEIQRTEQGDSAMYLCASSSQETQYFGPGTRLLVL.

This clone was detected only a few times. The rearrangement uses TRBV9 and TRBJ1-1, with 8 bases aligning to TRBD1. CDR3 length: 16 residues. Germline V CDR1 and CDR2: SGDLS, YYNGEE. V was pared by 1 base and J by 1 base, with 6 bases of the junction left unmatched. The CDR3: CASSVQGGTGNTEAFF. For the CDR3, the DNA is TGTGCCAGCAGCGTACAAGGAGGGACAGGGAACACTGAAGCTTTCTTT.

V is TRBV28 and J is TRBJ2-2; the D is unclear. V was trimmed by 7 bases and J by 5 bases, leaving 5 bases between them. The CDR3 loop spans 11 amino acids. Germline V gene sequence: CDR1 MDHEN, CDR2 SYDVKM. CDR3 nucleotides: TGTGCCAGCACTTATACCGGGGAGCTGTTTTTT. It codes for CASTYTGELFF.